The T cell receptor (beta chain) under discussion was sequenced for a study of T cell repertoires in cytomegalovirus infection. Via MiXCR, TCRdb re-called the reads, giving one row per CDR3 protein. Here the sample spans hundreds of thousands of distinct CDR3 sequences, about a sixth being singletons. Trimming took off 4 bases at V and 3 bases at J, with 9 bases between the two ends. The CDR3 contains 13 residues. Germline V gene data show CDR1 as MNHNS and CDR2 as SASEGT. This clonotype has a count of ten or more. The sample taken for sequencing was PBMCs. The origin of this receptor is a human donor in good health (CMV status not recorded). Some clones in this sample may be carry-over from other donors' samples. The V gene is TRBV6-1, the J gene TRBJ2-5; D unclear. The chain's CDR3 is CASSVGQKETQYF. Here the CDR3 DNA reads TGTGCCAGCAGTGTCGGGCAAAAAGAGACCCAGTACTTC.